The 32 T cell receptor beta chains reported below all come from one sample, sequenced in a study of Graves' ophthalmopathy and Graves' hyperthyroidism. Amplified TCR beta CDR3 regions were obtained using RNA transcripts as template. First-round RT-PCR with HTBI primers preceded a second-round multiplex PCR. TCRdb independently ran MiXCR on the multiplex PCR reads; one entry per CDR3 protein. The repertoire holds about 390,000 distinct CDR3 sequences, with about 18% as singletons. The sample was peripheral blood. Every receptor here comes from an adult woman with stable Graves' hyperthyroidism.

This clonotype was recorded many times. Germline is not matched at one junction end, which may reflect a read error. This sequence joins TRBV12-5 and TRBJ2-4; tentative D call: TRBD2 (6 bases). The germline V gene has CDR1 LGHNT and CDR2 FRNRAP. The length of the CDR3 is 16 residues. The CDR3 DNA sequence: TGTGCTAGTGGTTTAGCCGGGACTGAGGCCAAAAACATTAAGTACTTC. It yields the protein CASGLAGTEAKNIKYF.

At least ten counts were recorded for this clonotype. This rearrangement joins TRBV20-1 to TRBJ1-3; 7 bases agree with TRBD1. With 1 base clipped from V and 7 bases from J, the junction kept 10 bases outside the gene matches. This CDR3 has 15 residues. Germline V lookup: CDR1 DFQATT, CDR2 SNEGSKA (reference sequence). The CDR3 loop is CSARVQDRLVNTIYF. CDR3 sequence (DNA): TGCAGTGCTAGAGTTCAGGACAGGCTGGTTAACACCATATATTTT.

This clonotype was seen repeatedly, ten times or more. The chain joins TRBV4-1 to TRBJ1-2; 7 bases fit TRBD1. Germline V gene sequence: CDR1 MGHRA, CDR2 YSYEKL. This CDR3 comprises 15 residues. Unmatched junction bases numbered 6, after V lost 3 bases and J lost 2 bases. CDR3 in DNA: TGCGCCAGCAGCCATCCCTCGACAGGGAACTATGGCTACACCTTC. Translated, it gives CASSHPSTGNYGYTF.

This clonotype has only a few counts. The J gene is TRBJ1-5, the V gene TRBV20-1; D uncertain. Trimming took off 6 bases at V and 0 bases at J, with 12 bases between the two ends. Germline loops: CDR1 DFQATT, CDR2 SNEGSKA (reference sequence). CDR3 size: 14 residues. The CDR3: CSAAGRNSNQPQHF. The CDR3 nucleotides are TGCAGTGCGGCGGGGAGAAATAGCAATCAGCCCCAGCATTTT.

This clonotype was counted ten times or more. This sequence joins TRBV27 and TRBJ1-6; 10 bases fit TRBD1. Germline CDR1 is MNHEY and CDR2 is SMNVEV (reference sequence). This CDR3 region has 15 residues. V gave up 4 bases and J gave up 7 bases; unmatched junction bases: 4. CDR3 region: CASSSRQGANSPLHF. The CDR3 nucleotides read TGTGCCAGCAGTTCCCGACAGGGGGCCAATTCACCCCTCCACTTT.

This clonotype was picked up many times. The rearrangement uses TRBV5-5 and TRBJ1-3, with a weak D call TRBD1 (5 bases). Germline assignment: CDR1 SGHKS and CDR2 YYEKEE (reference sequence). Trimming took 4 bases from V and 4 from J, leaving 15 bases between them. The CDR3 is 15 residues long. The CDR3 here is CASSRWDREGNTIYF. The CDR3, as DNA: TGTGCCAGCAGCCGATGGGACCGAGAAGGAAACACCATATATTTT.

With regard to this clonotype: This could be a read error, since a much larger clone is one nucleotide away. The rearrangement uses TRBV11-2 and TRBJ2-2; perhaps TRBD2 as D (6 bases). The CDR3 has 16 amino acids. V dropped 5 bases and J dropped 4 bases, with 17 bases sitting between them. Germline assignment: CDR1 SGHAT and CDR2 FQNNGV. CDR3 sequence: CASSTKGTEGTGELFF. The CDR3 DNA reads TGTGCCAGCAGCACTAAGGGGACGGAGGGCACCGGGGAGCTGTTTTTT.

The rearrangement joins TRBV5-4 to TRBJ2-5; D could derive from TRBD1 or TRBD2 (7 bases each). There are 17 residues in the CDR3. The V end lost 3 bases, the J end lost 2 bases, and 20 bases lay between the germline ends. The germline gives CDR1 SGHNT, CDR2 YYREEE (reference sequence). Here the CDR3 DNA reads TGTGCCAGCAGCTATCAGCGGGACAGCCTAATACAAGAGACCCAGTACTTC. It codes for CASSYQRDSLIQETQYF.

The chain combines TRBV2 with TRBJ2-7, with a weak D call TRBD1 (6 bases). The V gene's germline CDR1 is SNHLY and CDR2 FYNNEI. The CDR3 covers 11 residues. V shed 2 bases and J shed 10 bases, with 9 bases lying between them. CDR3 amino acids: CASSEYRDQYF. In DNA, the CDR3 is TGTGCCAGCAGTGAATACAGGGATCAGTACTTC.

This rearrangement joins TRBV15 to TRBJ1-1; D remains unclear. Germline lookup yields CDR1 LNHNV and CDR2 YYDKDF (reference sequence). The V end was cut by 1 base, the J end by 9 bases, with 12 bases between. The CDR3 runs 13 residues. CDR3 coding DNA: TGTGCCACCAGCAGAGGCGCCTTTGGTAAAGCTTTCTTT. Amino acids: CATSRGAFGKAFF.

J is TRBJ1-1 and V is TRBV6-1; a weak D match, TRBD1 (6 bases). The CDR3 length is 14 residues. Germline-derived CDR1 and CDR2 are MNHNS and SASEGT. V lost 7 bases to trimming and J lost 0 bases, with 12 bases between them. CDR3 coding DNA: TGTGCCAGCACCGAGGGACATCTGAACACTGAAGCTTTCTTT. Amino acids: CASTEGHLNTEAFF.

This clonotype was detected many times. CDR3: CASSQGTSGDYEQYF. The CDR3 DNA sequence: TGCGCCAGCAGCCAAGGGACTAGCGGAGATTACGAGCAGTACTTC. The rearrangement links TRBV4-3 to TRBJ2-7, with 10 bases that match TRBD2. The V gene end was trimmed by 1 base and the J gene end by 4 bases; junction bases not matched to a gene: 4. Germline loops: CDR1 LGHNA, CDR2 YSLEER. The CDR3 loop spans 15 amino acids.

This clonotype was detected ten times or more. The chain is built from TRBV28 and TRBJ2-2, with D maybe TRBD1 (6 bases). The germline V gene encodes CDR1 MDHEN and CDR2 SYDVKM. V lost 6 bases and J lost 4, with 12 bases in between. This CDR3 is built from 14 residues. The DNA of the CDR3 is TGTGCCAGCAGGAACCACAGGGTCACCGGGGAGCTGTTTTTT. Amino acid sequence: CASRNHRVTGELFF.

This clonotype has a count of ten or more. This chain uses TRBV6-2 or TRBV6-3 with TRBJ1-1; no clear D. Trimming cost V 0 bases and J 10 bases, with 18 bases left between them. Germline loops: CDR1 MNHEY, CDR2 SVGEGT. CDR3 length equals 15 residues. DNA for the CDR3: TGTGCCAGCAGTTACTCCCCGAAGGACCGGGAAGGAGCTTTCTTT. Its protein product is CASSYSPKDREGAFF.

This clonotype has only a few counts. The chain carries TRBV10-3 and TRBJ2-1, with D perhaps TRBD1 or TRBD2 (5 bases each). The V gene lost 5 bases and the J gene lost 8 bases, with 10 bases spanning the gap. Germline loops: CDR1 ENHRY, CDR2 SYGVKD. The CDR3 has 12 residues. CDR3 region: CAISNRGHEQFF. CDR3 coding DNA: TGTGCCATCAGTAATAGGGGACATGAGCAGTTCTTC.

This clonotype came up many times. The rearrangement joins TRBV28 to TRBJ2-6, with a tentative D call TRBD1 (5 bases). Germline V lookup: CDR1 MDHEN, CDR2 SYDVKM. The CDR3 has 19 amino acids. Trimming cost V 6 bases and J 0 bases, with 21 bases left between them. The CDR3 sequence is CASSTIQGRLHSGANVLTF. CDR3 sequence (DNA): TGTGCCAGCAGCACTATTCAGGGTAGACTTCACTCTGGGGCCAACGTCCTGACTTTC.

Many counts were recorded for this clonotype. A much larger clonotype is one base distant, so this may be a read error. The CDR3 is CASSHRENTEAFF. The DNA for the CDR3 is TGTGCCAGCAGTCACAGGGAGAACACTGAAGCTTTCTTT. The V and J genes are TRBV6-4 and TRBJ1-1, with D tentatively TRBD1 (6 bases). The germline V gene has CDR1 MRHNA and CDR2 SNTAGT. The CDR3 covers 13 residues. V lost 5 bases and J 1 base, leaving 8 bases between the germline ends.

This chain uses TRBV12-3 or TRBV12-4 with TRBJ1-1; 7 bases fit TRBD1. The V and J ends lost 3 bases and 11 bases, in that order; junction bases with no gene match: 9. The CDR3 consists of 13 residues. The CDR3 here is CASSLRQGDRAFF. In DNA form, the CDR3 reads TGTGCCAGCAGTTTGCGACAGGGTGATCGCGCTTTCTTT.

About this clonotype itself: Because the CDR3 is missing its conserved closing phenylalanine or tryptophan, this is likely a read error. The DNA is omitted, as the CDR3 cannot be located on it reliably, and the CDR3 follows TCRdb's listing. The gene calls are TRBV5-1 and TRBJ2-2. The CDR3 sequence runs 15 residues, both termini included. Germline V gene lookup returns CDR1 SGHRS and CDR2 YFSETQ. CDR3 sequence reads: CASSLNSANTGELLV.

This clonotype was counted at least ten times. The chain joins TRBV27 to TRBJ1-2; perhaps TRBD1 as D (6 bases). Germline V gene sequence: CDR1 MNHEY, CDR2 SMNVEV (reference sequence). V lost 5 bases, J lost 3 bases, and 13 bases lay in between. This CDR3 is built from 14 residues. The CDR3: CASSTYREDYGYTF. The CDR3 DNA reads as TGTGCCAGCAGTACATACAGGGAGGACTATGGCTACACCTTC.

This clonotype was counted at least ten times. The gene calls are TRBV9 and TRBJ1-2, with TRBD1 identical over 8 bases. V lost 2 bases to trimming and J lost 4 bases; unmatched junction nucleotides: 7. The length of the CDR3 is 15 residues. CDR1 is SGDLS and CDR2 is YYNGEE in the germline V gene. The chain's CDR3 is CASSVRDRSFYGYTF. In DNA form, the CDR3 reads TGTGCCAGCAGCGTCCGGGACAGGAGTTTCTATGGCTACACCTTC.

This clonotype appeared many times. This chain uses TRBV7-8 with TRBJ2-7, with 9 bases matching TRBD2. With 1 base clipped from V and 0 bases from J, the junction kept 7 bases outside the gene matches. Germline V gene sequence: CDR1 SGHVS, CDR2 FQNEAQ. The CDR3 extends over 17 amino acids. CDR3 sequence (DNA): TGTGCCAGCAGCTTAGGCGGTAGCGGGAGCGGCTCCTACGAGCAGTACTTC. Translated: CASSLGGSGSGSYEQYF.

This clonotype was counted many times. The rearrangement uses TRBV12-3 or TRBV12-4 and TRBJ2-5; 9 nucleotides agree with TRBD2. V lost 2 bases and J lost 5; bases outside the gene matches: 6. CDR3 length: 15 residues. The CDR3 coding sequence is TGTGCCAGCAGTTTACGCGGGAGGGGAGGTGAGACCCAGTACTTC. Its protein product is CASSLRGRGGETQYF.

This clonotype came up many times. The chain links TRBV7-2 to TRBJ1-2, with D maybe TRBD1 (6 bases). The germline V and J ends were trimmed by 5 bases and 4 bases, with 11 bases remaining between them. The germline V gene has CDR1 SGHTA and CDR2 FQGNSA. The CDR3 has 13 amino acids. The CDR3 reads CASSLVRGYGYTF. The CDR3 nucleotides read TGTGCCAGCAGCCTAGTCAGGGGCTATGGCTACACCTTC.

This clonotype was picked up many times. The chain links TRBV11-2 to TRBJ1-1; TRBD1 might be the D (5 bases). This CDR3 has 14 amino acids. The ends were cut back, 8 bases at V and 1 base at J, with 14 bases in the middle. Germline V gene lookup returns CDR1 SGHAT and CDR2 FQNNGV. The CDR3 region has the DNA TGTGCCAGCCACGAAGAGGGACGGAACACTGAAGCTTTCTTT. Encoded protein: CASHEEGRNTEAFF.

This clonotype was detected a few times. A read error may account for a junction end that differs from germline. V and J are TRBV6-5 and TRBJ2-7; 8 bases are shared with TRBD2. The CDR3 runs 15 residues. Germline CDR1 and CDR2: MNHEY and SVGAGI. CDR3 coding DNA: TGTGCCAGCAGTTACTCGCGCGGGAGGATCTACGGGCAGTACTTC. It translates to CASSYSRGRIYGQYF.

This clonotype has a handful of counts. The gene calls are TRBV7-3 and TRBJ2-5, with 7 bases fitting TRBD1. V gave up 7 bases and J gave up 6 bases; unmatched junction bases: 11. This CDR3 comprises 14 residues. The germline V gene has CDR1 SGHTA and CDR2 FQGTGA. The CDR3 loop is CASTEGGAGKTQYF. The CDR3 DNA reads TGTGCCAGCACCGAAGGGGGCGCCGGGAAGACCCAGTACTTC.

The sample holds many counts of this clonotype. V is TRBV2 and J is TRBJ2-7; TRBD2 agrees at 9 bases. V dropped 3 bases and J dropped 2; count of bases not matched to a gene: 2. Germline CDR1 SNHLY, CDR2 FYNNEI. The CDR3 loop spans 14 amino acids. CDR3: CASSDGTSPYEQYF. The CDR3 coding sequence is TGTGCCAGCAGTGATGGGACTAGCCCCTACGAGCAGTACTTC.

This clonotype has a count of ten or more. The chain combines TRBV5-1 with TRBJ1-6; no clear D gene. Germline V gene data show CDR1 as SGHRS and CDR2 as YFSETQ. The CDR3 is 18 amino acids. The V end lost 0 bases, the J end lost 8 bases, and 21 bases lay between the germline ends. In DNA, the CDR3 is TGCGCCAGCAGCTTGGACGGCCGTCTGGGGTTTTGGGATTCACCCCTCCACTTT. Translated: CASSLDGRLGFWDSPLHF.

The sample holds many counts of this clonotype. The V and J genes are TRBV10-1 and TRBJ2-2; no clear D. The length of the CDR3 is 15 residues. Trimming removed 4 bases at V and 0 bases at J, with 9 bases between. Per the germline V gene, CDR1 is WNHNN and CDR2 is SYGVQD (reference sequence). The CDR3 DNA is TGCGCCAGCAGTGCCTGGGGAACGAACACCGGGGAGCTGTTTTTT. Protein: CASSAWGTNTGELFF.

This clonotype was observed at least ten times. V usage is TRBV6-2 or TRBV6-3 and J usage is TRBJ2-5; the D is unclear. Germline CDR1 is MNHEY and CDR2 is SVGEGT. This CDR3 spans 16 amino acids. The V gene lost 6 bases and the J gene lost 1 base, with 18 bases spanning the gap. For the CDR3, the DNA is TGTGCCAGCAGAACCCTACCCTACACAGCCCAAGAGACCCAGTACTTC. Translation gives CASRTLPYTAQETQYF.

This clonotype was counted at least ten times. V is TRBV6-2 or TRBV6-3 and J is TRBJ2-2; no reliable D call. Germline CDR1 reads MNHEY; CDR2 reads SVGEGT. CDR3 size: 14 residues. Trimming removed 4 bases at V and 1 base at J, with 7 bases between. The CDR3 DNA follows: TGTGCCAGCAGTTTTTTGCAGAACACCGGGGAGCTGTTTTTT. Its translation: CASSFLQNTGELFF.